These T cell receptor beta chains were read from a single sample in a study of T cells after yellow fever vaccination. MiXCR was run by TCRdb on the 5' RACE reads, yielding one entry per CDR3 protein. This table has a few hundred thousand distinct CDR3 sequences, about 7% appearing once. Sequencing was performed on CD4+ T cells sorted from PBMCs, taken on the day of the yellow fever booster vaccination. These receptors were obtained from a man between 25 and 39 years old who received the YFV17D yellow fever vaccine. Each CDR3 is given with its conserved first and last residue.

CDR3,J,V
CASSLDPSSGSIGEQFF,TRBJ2-1,TRBV11-2
CASSPSDRDNEKLFF,TRBJ1-4,TRBV4-2
CATSSGTTQETQYF,TRBJ2-5,TRBV15
CASSERTSGRGTGELFF,TRBJ2-2,TRBV2
CASSPASGYYEQYF,TRBJ2-7,TRBV7-2
CASSYTSLNEQFF,TRBJ2-1,TRBV6-2/TRBV6-3
CASSPVGGGPYEQYF,TRBJ2-7,TRBV18
CATSRVTNEQFF,TRBJ2-1,TRBV15
CSAPGQGRNTEAFF,TRBJ1-1,TRBV20-1
CASSVTPLNTEAFF,TRBJ1-1,TRBV2
CASSLDTYNSPLHF,TRBJ1-6,TRBV12-3/TRBV12-4
CASRQVAGAHNEQFF,TRBJ2-1,TRBV5-1
CASSRGGGTDTQYF,TRBJ2-3,TRBV5-1
CASIQGQGANEQYF,TRBJ2-7,TRBV12-3/TRBV12-4
CASSIGGSTDTQYF,TRBJ2-3,TRBV19
CASSSTGIGTQYF,TRBJ2-3,TRBV7-2
CASSQGFQETQYF,TRBJ2-5,TRBV14
CAINRISGSDTQYF,TRBJ2-3,TRBV10-3
CASRSGAYQETQYF,TRBJ2-5,TRBV2
CASSPRDGAISLF,TRBJ2-1,TRBV18
CASSPGRAAQENQPQHF,TRBJ1-5,TRBV7-9
CASSESAFYNEQFF,TRBJ2-1,TRBV6-4
CASSLRLAGTGELFF,TRBJ2-2,TRBV5-5
CASSSPGSGRISTGELFF,TRBJ2-2,TRBV7-6
CATSDPQGSGNTIYF,TRBJ1-3,TRBV24-1
CASRYSQSSYEQYF,TRBJ2-7,TRBV6-5
CSARDPVVGPDTQYF,TRBJ2-3,TRBV20-1
CATSDSLLRTGYNEQFF,TRBJ2-1,TRBV24-1
CASRSAGANVLTF,TRBJ2-6,TRBV2